Included here is one T cell receptor beta chain sequence, with context. As yet, its antigen is unknown. Germline V gene sequence: CDR1 MNHEY, CDR2 SVGAGI. There are 12 residues in the CDR3. Between the trimmed V and J ends, which lost 6 bases and 2 bases, there was a span of 8 bases. This sample was taken from a study of CD8+ T cells in alopecia areata. Sequencing templates came from extracted RNA that was reverse transcribed into cDNA. Produced via immunoSEQ multiplex PCR; TCRdb's table is partial and in-frame only. The table has about 270,000 clones, about three fifths seen once. Whole-study results and caveats: While patients received tofacitinib, many expanded lesional clones remained present in scalp and blood.

The sample's treatment: oral pan-JAK inhibitor, 5-10 mg twice daily. Source: CD4+ T cells sorted from blood, taken at week 52, from a patient treated with tofacitinib. V usage is TRBV6-5 and J usage is TRBJ2-7; no clear D gene. This clonotype was obtained from a human donor with alopecia areata. This chain's CDR3 is CASRAAAYEQYF. The CDR3 DNA reads as TGTGCCAGCAGGGCGGCCGCCTACGAGCAGTACTTC.